This TCR beta chain appears in the sequencing data of a study of graft-versus-host responses after intestinal transplantation (dated by TCRdb to the early 2020s). Some background on the complete study: Multivisceral, liver-intestinal, or isolated intestinal transplants were received by the recipients. All recipients received anti-thymocyte globulin induction followed by maintenance tacrolimus and steroids for approximately 3 years. After intestinal transplantation, graft-versus-host and host-versus-graft alloreactive T cell clones were followed in the graft, circulation and bone marrow using bulk TCR-beta CDR3 sequencing. To identify alloreactive clones, pre-transplant mixed lymphocyte reaction products were sequenced and compared with unstimulated pre-transplant donor and recipient T cells. Of the 20 to 25 intestinal transplant recipients enrolled in the cohort, one of whom was a retransplant, a few patients without pretransplant specimens were excluded. A peak of at least 4% donor T cells among recipient peripheral blood mononuclear cells was the definition used for donor T cell macrochimerism. Rather than being sequenced by the commercial service, samples from a few later patients were sequenced in-house on an Illumina MiSeq and processed with MiXCR. Findings and caveats that apply to the study as a whole: GvH clones were detected in recipient bone marrow, and some appeared earlier in ileal mucosa or blood, consistent with an intestinal mucosal origin. Early after transplant, peak levels of circulating GvH clones were associated with declines in HvG clones. In patients with donor T cell macrochimerism, the allografts had high GvH to HvG T cell clonal ratios. Conclusions were limited by the relatively low number and heterogeneity of intestinal transplant patients.

Library preparation employed the immunoSEQ multiplex PCR assay. High-throughput TCR-beta CDR3 sequencing of genomic DNA from most patients was performed by Adaptive Biotechnologies. Concerning the study's data processing: Adaptive's ImmunoSEQ software supplied the TCR sequencing data for 18 patients, while MiXCR and VDJtools were used to process three other patients. CDR3 nucleotide sequences shared between donor and recipient were removed because their origin could not be assigned. Alloreactive clones required at least 2-fold expansion over unstimulated cells and minimum CFSE-low frequency of 0.002% (template counts) or 0.001% (read counts). Mappable clones were those detected in sequenced pre-transplant spleen, lymph node, or MLR CFSE-low populations of the donor or recipient. The cumulative frequency of alloreactive clones was calculated as a percentage of all sequences, weighted by copy number. What TCRdb holds here is the immuneACCESS table cut down to in-frame rearrangements. Part of the clones is not present; checked against another copy, under half of the missing clones reflect an unresolved V gene, and the others are unexplained. The DNA gave D and trimming, while V, J and clone size come from that table. The sample yields some 46,000 clones; around 93% were counted once. More than 4.5% of the sample comes from the top ten.

Including the terminal cysteine and phenylalanine, the CDR3 comprises 14 residues. This entry keeps only the CDR3 DNA: 42 bases, framed from base 1. V loses 3 bases, J loses 8 bases, and the germline ends lie 15 bases apart. Taken from the germline V gene, the CDR1 and CDR2 loops are SGDLS and YYNGEE. To note about this clone: Its antigen remains unidentified. Base qualities are missing; no much larger clone stands one base away.

Blood samples were collected up to 4 times in the first month after transplant and then at least monthly when available. The origin of this receptor is a human patient who received an intestinal transplant, so some T cells may come from the graft donor. Sequences were derived from PBMCs, sampled 786 days after a first intestinal transplant, on the day of a second. The sequence joins TRBV9 to TRBJ1-5; matching of 5 bases hints at TRBD1 as the D gene. The DNA is as follows: TGTGCCAGCAGCGCCCCCGGGACCTTTGAGCCCCAGCATTTT. This codes for CASSAPGTFEPQHF.